The 32 T cell receptor beta chains below all came from one sample that was sequenced in a study of T cells after yellow fever vaccination. TCRdb called the 5' RACE reads again in MiXCR, with one record for every CDR3 protein. This repertoire shows 200,000 to 300,000 distinct CDR3 sequences, approximately 12% found once; its top ten account for about 0.51%. The material was CD4+ T cells sorted from PBMCs, obtained 45 days after the yellow fever booster vaccination. All receptors derive from a man in his thirties or forties who received the YFV17D yellow fever vaccine.

The chain carries TRBV12-3 or TRBV12-4 and TRBJ1-1; possible D gene TRBD1, 5 bases. V lost 8 bases and J 8 bases, leaving 18 bases between the germline ends. The CDR3 covers 13 residues. CDR3 DNA sequence: TGTGCCAGCGGGACCACCACGGGGTACGAAGCTTTCTTT. Its protein is CASGTTTGYEAFF.

This clonotype was detected ten times or more. The rearrangement uses TRBV28 and TRBJ2-1; 8 nucleotides agree with TRBD2. The junction had 10 bases not matched to a gene; V was cut back by 1 base and J by 2 bases. CDR3 size: 18 residues. Germline V gene data show CDR1 as MDHEN and CDR2 as SYDVKM. The CDR3 DNA follows: TGTGCCAGCAGTTTATCATTTATCGGGGGGGCGACCTACAATGAGCAGTTCTTC. It codes for CASSLSFIGGATYNEQFF.

The chain is built from TRBV7-3 and TRBJ2-1; TRBD1 aligns across 7 bases. Germline values: CDR1 SGHTA, CDR2 FQGTGA. Unmatched junction bases numbered 4, after V lost 5 bases and J lost 6 bases. The CDR3 length is 13 residues. The CDR3 protein is CASSTRQGNEQFF. The CDR3 region has the DNA TGTGCCAGCAGCACACGACAGGGCAATGAGCAGTTCTTC.

This clonotype was found a few times. V usage is TRBV7-9 and J usage is TRBJ1-1, with no clear D. V was trimmed by 1 base and J by 2 bases, leaving 8 bases between them. CDR1 and CDR2 (germline): SEHNR, FQNEAQ (reference sequence). This CDR3 is 14 amino acids long. CDR3 sequence (DNA): TGTGCCAGCAGCTTAGGAGAGACCAACACTGAAGCTTTCTTT. This codes for CASSLGETNTEAFF.

This clonotype has more than one count but fewer than ten. The gene calls are TRBV3-1 and TRBJ1-1, with a possible D match to TRBD1 (5 bases). Germline CDR1 and CDR2: LGHDT and YNNKEL (reference sequence). V lost 4 bases and J lost 0, with 9 bases in between. The CDR3 has 14 residues. The CDR3 region has the DNA TGTGCCAGCAGCCGAGGACACATGAACACTGAAGCTTTCTTT. Its translation: CASSRGHMNTEAFF.

Regarding this clonotype: No conserved phenylalanine or tryptophan ends this CDR3, so it is likely a read error. V is TRBV19 and J is TRBJ2-1; 7 nucleotides align to TRBD2. V shed 7 bases and J 4 bases; nucleotides not matched to a gene: 10. Germline CDR1 is LNHDA and CDR2 is SQIVND (reference sequence). This CDR3 has 15 residues. Written as DNA, the CDR3 is TGTGCCAGTACCCCTTTCGGGACTACTTACAATGAGCAGTTCCTC. It codes for CASTPFGTTYNEQFL.

The sample holds many counts of this clonotype. The genes are TRBV20-1 and TRBJ1-5; D call uncertain. This CDR3 contains 14 residues. The germline CDR1 and CDR2 sequences are DFQATT and SNEGSKA (reference sequence). The ends were cut back, 1 base at V and 4 bases at J, with 11 bases in the middle. CDR3: CSARVGVLNQPQHF. The DNA of the CDR3 is TGCAGTGCTAGAGTCGGGGTCCTTAATCAGCCCCAGCATTTT.

The rearrangement links TRBV19 to TRBJ2-3, with 10 bases identical to TRBD1. J was trimmed by 2 bases and V by 4 bases; bases with no gene match: 6. The length of the CDR3 is 16 residues. Germline V gives CDR1 LNHDA, CDR2 SQIVND (reference sequence). The CDR3 DNA is TGTGCCAGTAGTACAGGGACAGGGGCCAACACAGATACGCAGTATTTT. It specifies CASSTGTGANTDTQYF.

Written as DNA, the CDR3 is TGTGCCAGCATCTTGCGGACAGGGAATGAGCAGTTCTTC. Protein sequence: CASILRTGNEQFF. The genes are TRBV7-2 and TRBJ2-1; 8 bases are a match to TRBD1. Germline CDR1 reads SGHTA; CDR2 reads FQGNSA. V lost 7 bases and J lost 7; bases outside the gene matches: 6. The CDR3 contains 13 residues.

As to this clonotype: At one boundary the junction diverges from the germline segment, which might be a read error. V is TRBV5-5 and J is TRBJ2-7; the D call may be TRBD1 or TRBD2 (5 bases each). Germline V CDR1 and CDR2: SGHKS, YYEKEE (reference sequence). The CDR3 length is 17 residues. Here the CDR3 reads CAISPGDRGSLTYEQYF. In DNA, the CDR3 is TGTGCCATCAGCCCTGGGGACCGAGGGTCCCTAACCTACGAGCAGTACTTC.

This clonotype was seen repeatedly, ten times or more. The chain carries TRBV4-2 and TRBJ1-2; tentative D call: TRBD1 (6 bases). Germline CDR1 is LGHNA and CDR2 is YNFKEQ. Between the trimmed V and J ends, which lost 0 bases and 5 bases, there was a span of 13 bases. The length of the CDR3 is 15 residues. This chain's CDR3 is CASSQDRGTGYGYTF. The CDR3, as DNA: TGTGCCAGCAGCCAAGATAGGGGTACAGGGTATGGCTACACCTTC.

This clonotype has more than one count but fewer than ten. The V gene is TRBV3-1, the J gene TRBJ1-1, with no clear D. Trimming shortened V by 6 bases and J by 1 base, and 12 bases separated the two germline ends. The CDR3 contains 14 residues. Germline V gene data show CDR1 as LGHDT and CDR2 as YNNKEL (reference sequence). The CDR3 bases are TGTGCCAGCAGGCATTTAGACGGGAACACTGAAGCTTTCTTT. It is translated as CASRHLDGNTEAFF.

This clonotype has more than one count but fewer than ten. V and J are TRBV10-2 and TRBJ2-1; 11 bases line up with TRBD2. V gave up 6 bases and J gave up 6 bases; unmatched junction bases: 7. CDR3 length: 15 amino acids. From germline, CDR1 is WSHSY and CDR2 SAAADI. The CDR3 region has the DNA TGCGCCAGCAGCGCCGGGACTAGCGGAACCAATGAGCAGTTCTTC. Its translation: CASSAGTSGTNEQFF.

This CDR3 is CASSLALQTYEQYF. The CDR3 nucleotides read TGTGCCAGCAGCTTGGCACTACAAACCTACGAGCAGTACTTC. This sequence joins TRBV7-2 and TRBJ2-7; the D is unclear. Germline-derived CDR1 and CDR2 are SGHTA and FQGNSA. The CDR3 spans 14 residues. V was shortened by 3 bases and J by 2 bases, with 11 bases between the two germline ends.

This clonotype was seen more than once but under ten times. This chain connects TRBV20-1 to TRBJ2-4; 10 positions agree with TRBD1. The germline CDR1 and CDR2 sequences are DFQATT and SNEGSKA (reference sequence). J lost 8 bases, V lost 8 bases, and 6 bases had no gene match. This CDR3 is built from 12 residues. In DNA, the CDR3 is TGCAGTACAGGGACAGGGGTGGACATTCAGTACTTC. This gives the protein CSTGTGVDIQYF.

The chain combines TRBV6-5 with TRBJ2-3, with TRBD2 matching over 7 bases. V trimming: 8 bases; J trimming: 8 bases; junction bases outside the gene matches: 13. Germline V gives CDR1 MNHEY, CDR2 SVGAGI. The CDR3 consists of 14 residues. CDR3 sequence (DNA): TGTGCCAGCGTTTGGGAGGGAGGGCCCGGTACGCAGTATTTT. It specifies CASVWEGGPGTQYF.

V and J are TRBV4-3 and TRBJ2-7; weak D call: TRBD2 (5 bases). The germline V gene encodes CDR1 LGHNA and CDR2 YSLEER. Trimming took 0 bases from V and 6 from J, leaving 12 bases between them. The CDR3 is 14 residues long. CDR3 region: CASSQDPGKGEQYF. The CDR3 DNA follows: TGCGCCAGCAGCCAAGATCCCGGGAAGGGCGAGCAGTACTTC.

The chain recombines TRBV6-5 with TRBJ1-1, with a weak D call TRBD1 (5 bases). Germline CDR1 and CDR2: MNHEY and SVGAGI. V dropped 2 bases and J dropped 4 bases, with 11 bases sitting between them. The CDR3 has 14 amino acids. The CDR3 sequence: CASSYTRVGTEAFF. CDR3 nucleotide sequence: TGTGCCAGCAGTTACACCAGGGTTGGCACTGAAGCTTTCTTT.

This clonotype was counted a few times. V is TRBV5-1 and J is TRBJ2-1; the D gene is possibly TRBD2 (6 bases). The CDR3 is 14 amino acids. V lost 4 bases, J lost 9 bases, and 17 bases lay in between. Germline values: CDR1 SGHRS, CDR2 YFSETQ. The CDR3 is CASSAETVRGEQFF. The DNA for the CDR3 is TGCGCCAGCAGCGCCGAGACAGTGCGGGGTGAGCAGTTCTTC.

The chain is built from TRBV20-1 and TRBJ1-1; a possible D gene is TRBD1 (6 bases). The germline gives CDR1 DFQATT, CDR2 SNEGSKA (reference sequence). This CDR3 has 13 amino acids. V lost 7 bases to trimming and J lost 0 bases, with 12 bases between them. The CDR3 loop is CSVKQGMNTEAFF. DNA for the CDR3: TGCAGTGTCAAGCAGGGGATGAACACTGAAGCTTTCTTT.

This clonotype was found a few times. This chain joins TRBV5-1 and TRBJ2-1; 9 nucleotides match TRBD2. Germline V gene sequence: CDR1 SGHRS, CDR2 YFSETQ. The CDR3 extends over 15 amino acids. V trimming: 0 bases; J trimming: 7 bases; junction bases outside the gene matches: 5. The CDR3 DNA is TGCGCCAGCAGCTTGGAAGCGGGAGGTTTTAATGAGCAGTTCTTC. Amino acid sequence: CASSLEAGGFNEQFF. Looking up the rest from reference TRBV5-1 and TRBJ2-1 gives the full variable domain: KAGVTQTPRYLIKTRGQQVTLSCSPISGHRSVSWYQQTPGQGLQFLFEYFSETQRNKGNFPGRFSGRQFSNSRSEMNVSTLELGDSALYLCASSLEAGGFNEQFFGPGTRLTVL.

This clonotype was seen only a few times. This chain uses TRBV7-2 with TRBJ2-7; TRBD2 agrees at 7 bases. Per germline, CDR1 SGHTA and CDR2 FQGNSA. The CDR3 length is 16 residues. J gave up 3 bases and V 5 bases, and 13 bases lay outside the gene matches. CDR3 in DNA: TGTGCCAGCAGCCTATCAGGTGGGAGGGTTTACTACGAGCAGTACTTC. It codes for CASSLSGGRVYYEQYF.

As concerns this clonotype: The junction shows a germline mismatch at one end, possibly a read error. The gene calls are TRBV7-3 and TRBJ1-5; D is unresolved. The CDR3 consists of 13 residues. Germline V gives CDR1 SGHTA, CDR2 FQGTGA. The CDR3 DNA reads TGTGCCAGCAGCGTAACCCCTGATCAGCCCCAGCATTTT. This translates into CASSVTPDQPQHF.

This clonotype was picked up a small number of times. The chain combines TRBV7-8 with TRBJ2-3; TRBD2 might be the D (6 bases). CDR3 length equals 16 residues. The ends were cut back, 1 base at V and 9 bases at J, with 20 bases in the middle. Per the germline V gene, CDR1 is SGHVS and CDR2 is FQNEAQ. CDR3 nucleotide sequence: TGTGCCAGCAGCTTAGGGCCTAGCGCTGGGGCGGGGACGCAGTATTTT. Residues: CASSLGPSAGAGTQYF. The complete variable domain, with remaining parts taken from reference TRBV7-8 and TRBJ2-3, reads GAGVSQSPRYKVAKRGQDVALRCDPISGHVSLFWYQQALGQGPEFLTYFQNEAQLDKSGLPSDRFFAERPEGSVSTLKIQRTQQEDSAVYLCASSLGPSAGAGTQYFGPGTRLTVL.

This chain connects TRBV7-2 to TRBJ2-3; D not certain. The germline V and J ends were trimmed by 1 base and 5 bases, with 13 bases remaining between them. CDR1 and CDR2 from the germline V gene are SGHTA and FQGNSA. This CDR3 comprises 15 residues. The CDR3 loop reads CASSLVVVPGDTQYF. The CDR3, as DNA: TGTGCCAGCAGCTTAGTGGTAGTACCGGGAGATACGCAGTATTTT.

V is TRBV4-3 and J is TRBJ2-3; D might be TRBD2 (6 bases). Looked up from germline, CDR1 is LGHNA and CDR2 is YSLEER. V was pared by 3 bases and J by 6 bases, with 22 bases between. The CDR3 totals 17 residues. The chain's CDR3 is CASSQGFKRAQPDTQYF. The CDR3 DNA reads TGCGCCAGCAGCCAGGGCTTTAAGCGGGCTCAACCCGATACGCAGTATTTT.

The genes are TRBV14 and TRBJ2-7; TRBD1 matches 8 bases. CDR1 and CDR2 from the germline V gene are SGHDN and FVKESK. The CDR3 covers 14 residues. V was pared by 4 bases and J by 3 bases, with 5 bases of the junction left unmatched. Written as DNA, the CDR3 is TGTGCCAGCAGCCGGACAGGGAACATCTACGAGCAGTACTTC. This translates into CASSRTGNIYEQYF.

The chain joins TRBV12-3 or TRBV12-4 to TRBJ2-7, with 11 nucleotides matching TRBD2. V lost 8 bases to trimming and J lost 2 bases; unmatched junction nucleotides: 2. The CDR3 runs 13 residues. CDR3 DNA: TGTGCCAGCGGGACTAGCGGAACCTACGAGCAGTACTTC. As protein: CASGTSGTYEQYF.

The genes are TRBV7-9 and TRBJ2-1; D remains ambiguous. The CDR3 consists of 13 residues. The V gene lost 4 bases and the J gene lost 5 bases, with 9 bases spanning the gap. Germline V gene sequence: CDR1 SEHNR, CDR2 FQNEAQ (reference sequence). DNA of the CDR3: TGTGCCAGCAGCTCCCAACCCGACAATGAGCAGTTCTTC. This sequence encodes CASSSQPDNEQFF.

The V gene is TRBV7-6, the J gene TRBJ2-7; D is perhaps TRBD1 (5 bases). The germline CDR1 and CDR2 sequences are SGHVS and FNYEAQ. The CDR3 sequence is 16 residues long. The germline V and J ends were trimmed by 5 bases and 3 bases, with 20 bases remaining between them. CDR3 nucleotides: TGTGCCAGCAGCCTGTGGGCCAGGGCCCTCCACTACGAGCAGTACTTC. It codes for CASSLWARALHYEQYF.

This clonotype has only a few counts. This sequence joins TRBV5-5 and TRBJ2-6, with D possibly being TRBD2 (7 bases). V lost 4 bases to trimming and J lost 1 base, with 18 bases between them. The germline CDR1 and CDR2 sequences are SGHKS and YYEKEE (reference sequence). The CDR3 length is 18 residues. CDR3 coding DNA: TGTGCCAGCAGCGAAGGACAGCGGGGTCTATCTGGGGCCAACGTCCTGACTTTC. Residues: CASSEGQRGLSGANVLTF.

This sequence joins TRBV9 and TRBJ2-1; TRBD2 might be the D (5 bases). V lost 0 bases to trimming and J lost 6 bases, with 10 bases between them. The CDR3 has 14 amino acids. The germline gives CDR1 SGDLS, CDR2 YYNGEE. CDR3 amino acids: CASSVDSGLNEQFF. CDR3 DNA: TGTGCCAGCAGCGTAGACTCAGGACTCAATGAGCAGTTCTTC. Filled out from reference TRBV9 and TRBJ2-1, the complete variable domain reads DSGVTQTPKHLITATGQRVTLRCSPRSGDLSVYWYQQSLDQGLQFLIQYYNGEERAKGNILERFSAQQFPDLHSELNLSSLELGDSALYFCASSVDSGLNEQFFGPGTRLTVL.